The 22 T cell receptor beta chains presented below share a single source sample, sequenced in a study of blood T cell repertoires in COVID-19. Only in-frame clones appear in the TCRdb table, and some are missing; sequencing was by immunoSEQ multiplex PCR. This sample has around 320,000 clones, with roughly 89% found just once. The specimen sequenced was PBMCs or T cells enriched from blood (not recorded which). Receptors originate from a woman aged 45 to 65 who had been exposed to COVID-19.

There are a few counts of this clone. V and J are TRBV2 and TRBJ2-1; D is unclear. The CDR3 length is 13 residues. The ends were cut back, 4 bases at V and 4 bases at J, with 8 bases in the middle. The germline V gene has CDR1 SNHLY and CDR2 FYNNEI. CDR3 amino acids: CASSADTYNEQFF. CDR3 DNA: TGTGCCAGCAGTGCCGACACTTACAATGAGCAGTTCTTC. Looking up the rest from reference TRBV2 and TRBJ2-1 gives the full variable domain: EPEVTQTPSHQVTQMGQEVILRCVPISNHLYFYWYRQILGQKVEFLVSFYNNEISEKSEIFDDQFSVERPDGSNFTLKIRSTKLEDSAMYFCASSADTYNEQFFGPGTRLTVL.

The rearrangement links TRBV3-1 (or the pseudogene TRBV3-2) to TRBJ2-1; D might be TRBD2 (6 bases). The CDR3 has 15 amino acids. CDR1 LGHDT and CDR2 YNNKEL come from the germline V gene (reference sequence). V was clipped by 4 bases and J by 7 bases, with 17 bases between them. Here the CDR3 reads CASSLTGVGTNEQFF. The CDR3 nucleotides are TGTGCCAGCAGCCTTACGGGGGTCGGTACAAATGAGCAGTTCTTC.

V gene TRBV3-1 (or the pseudogene TRBV3-2) combines with J gene TRBJ2-7, with 8 bases identical to TRBD1. This CDR3 is built from 17 residues. Germline-derived CDR1 and CDR2 are LGHDT and YNNKEL (reference sequence). V was clipped by 0 bases and J by 7 bases; unmatched bases: 14. The CDR3 here is CASSQELGRGRVGEQYF. The CDR3 bases are TGTGCCAGCAGCCAAGAGCTAGGCAGGGGGCGCGTAGGAGAGCAGTACTTC.

V gene TRBV30 combines with J gene TRBJ2-3, with 8 nucleotides matching TRBD1. V was pared by 0 bases and J by 4 bases, with 9 bases of the junction left unmatched. The germline gives CDR1 GTSNPN, CDR2 SVGIG (reference sequence). This CDR3 comprises 16 residues. The CDR3 is CAWSVGQGAFSDTQYF. CDR3 bases: TGTGCCTGGAGTGTAGGTCAGGGGGCGTTTTCAGATACGCAGTATTTT.

This CDR3 is CASSRTGSSYNEQFF. The CDR3 nucleotides are TGTGCCAGCAGCCGGACAGGGAGCTCCTACAATGAGCAGTTCTTC. This chain connects TRBV6-5 to TRBJ2-1; TRBD1 matches at 8 bases. V lost 6 bases to trimming and J lost 0 bases; unmatched junction nucleotides: 4. This CDR3 comprises 15 residues. In germline, CDR1 is MNHEY, CDR2 SVGAGI.

The chain has TRBV19 and TRBJ1-1; tentative D call: TRBD1 (6 bases). Germline assignment: CDR1 LNHDA and CDR2 SQIVND (reference sequence). The CDR3 runs 13 residues. Trimming left V 7 bases short and J 1 base short, with 10 bases between. The CDR3 loop is CASTKGQNTEAFF. In DNA, the CDR3 is TGTGCCAGTACCAAGGGACAGAACACTGAAGCTTTCTTT.

J is TRBJ1-2 and V is TRBV11-2; D gene uncertain. CDR1 SGHAT and CDR2 FQNNGV come from the germline V gene. CDR3 length: 13 residues. The germline V and J ends were trimmed by 3 bases and 0 bases, with 5 bases remaining between them. CDR3 residues: CASSFTANYGYTF. CDR3 DNA: TGTGCCAGCAGCTTTACGGCTAACTATGGCTACACCTTC. Looking up the rest from reference TRBV11-2 and TRBJ1-2 gives the full variable domain: EAGVAQSPRYKIIEKRQSVAFWCNPISGHATLYWYQQILGQGPKLLIQFQNNGVVDDSQLPKDRFSAERLKGVDSTLKIQPAKLEDSAVYLCASSFTANYGYTFGSGTRLTVV.

This chain joins TRBV27 and TRBJ2-7; TRBD2 matches 9 bases. Germline CDR1 is MNHEY and CDR2 is SMNVEV (reference sequence). Losses at the gene ends were 2 bases for V and 2 bases for J; bases not matched to a gene: 13. The CDR3 consists of 18 residues. The CDR3 nucleotides are TGTGCCAGCAGTTTACGGCCGGGTTCTAGCGGGGCAACCTACGAGCAGTACTTC. Translated, it gives CASSLRPGSSGATYEQYF.

The genes are TRBV4-2 and TRBJ1-2; 7 nucleotides match TRBD1. Germline V gene data show CDR1 as LGHNA and CDR2 as YNFKEQ. Trimming took 4 bases from V and 7 from J; bases not matched to a gene: 6. The CDR3 has 13 amino acids. This CDR3 is CASSPGTAGGYTF. CDR3 nucleotide sequence: TGTGCCAGCAGCCCAGGGACAGCGGGTGGCTACACCTTC.

The chain has TRBV18 and TRBJ2-1; 12 positions match TRBD1. CDR3 size: 16 residues. V trimming: 0 bases; J trimming: 7 bases; junction bases outside the gene matches: 4. Germline CDR1 and CDR2: KGHSH and LQKENI. CDR3 nucleotide sequence: TGTGCCAGCTCACCACCGGGACAGGGGGCGAGGAATGAGCAGTTCTTC. Translation: CASSPPGQGARNEQFF.

This rearrangement joins TRBV7-2 to TRBJ2-3; 7 bases are a match to TRBD1. CDR1 SGHTA and CDR2 FQGNSA come from the germline V gene. CDR3 length: 13 residues. Trimming removed 4 bases from V and 5 bases from J; junction bases left unmatched: 3. In nucleotides, the CDR3 is TGTGCCAGCAGCTCGCAGGGGGTAGATACGCAGTATTTT. This encodes CASSSQGVDTQYF.

This chain's CDR3 is CASSLRPPRGQETQYF. As DNA, the CDR3 is TGTGCCAGCAGCCTGAGACCGCCCAGGGGCCAAGAGACCCAGTACTTC. The V call is TRBV5-5, the J call TRBJ2-5; a weak D match, TRBD1 (6 bases). V lost 4 bases and J 1 base, leaving 17 bases between the germline ends. CDR1 and CDR2 (germline): SGHKS, YYEKEE (reference sequence). This CDR3 contains 16 residues.

Comments on this clone: Other DNA sequences within the sample encode an identical CDR3. The V gene is TRBV18, the J gene TRBJ2-7, with 7 nucleotides matching TRBD2. Germline CDR1 is KGHSH and CDR2 is LQKENI. CDR3 length equals 13 residues. V lost 6 bases to trimming and J lost 4 bases; unmatched junction nucleotides: 6. CDR3 sequence reads: CASSPGGGYEQYF. The CDR3 nucleotides read TGTGCCAGCTCCCCCGGCGGGGGTTACGAGCAGTACTTC.

This chain uses TRBV7-2 with TRBJ2-5; tentatively, D is TRBD1 (6 bases). The germline V and J ends were trimmed by 0 bases and 1 base, with 15 bases remaining between them. The CDR3 spans 17 residues. Germline CDR1 reads SGHTA; CDR2 reads FQGNSA. Written as DNA, the CDR3 is TGTGCCAGCAGCTTAGCACCCTTGACAGGCTCCCAAGAGACCCAGTACTTC. It yields the protein CASSLAPLTGSQETQYF.

The chain is built from TRBV3-1 (or the pseudogene TRBV3-2) and TRBJ1-6, with TRBD1 identical over 7 bases. V lost 5 bases, J lost 6 bases, and 7 bases stayed unmatched. Germline values: CDR1 LGHDT, CDR2 YNNKEL (reference sequence). This CDR3 is built from 15 residues. The CDR3 here is CASSTRQGPNSPLHF. CDR3 DNA sequence: TGTGCCAGCAGCACTCGACAGGGACCTAATTCACCCCTCCACTTT.

The J gene is TRBJ2-5, the V gene TRBV19; 10 nucleotides match TRBD1. J gave up 7 bases and V 3 bases, and 8 bases lay outside the gene matches. This CDR3 is 15 amino acids long. The germline V gene encodes CDR1 LNHDA and CDR2 SQIVND (reference sequence). The CDR3 is CASSISGQGWGTQYF. In DNA form, the CDR3 reads TGTGCCAGTAGTATTTCGGGACAGGGGTGGGGGACCCAGTACTTC.

The gene calls are TRBV7-2 and TRBJ2-3; tentatively, D is TRBD1 (6 bases). Germline assignment: CDR1 SGHTA and CDR2 FQGNSA. Trimming shortened V by 9 bases and J by 9 bases, and 13 bases separated the two germline ends. There are 11 residues in the CDR3. For the CDR3, the DNA is TGTGCCAGAGTCACAGGGACCACGCAGTATTTT. Amino acids: CARVTGTTQYF.

Here the CDR3 DNA reads TGCGCCAGCAGCCAAGGGCAGGGTGCGGGAAACACCATATATTTT. Its protein is CASSQGQGAGNTIYF. This sequence joins TRBV4-1 and TRBJ1-3; possibly TRBD1 for D (5 bases). Trimming removed 1 base at V and 4 bases at J, with 11 bases between. The CDR3 is 15 residues long. From germline, CDR1 is MGHRA and CDR2 YSYEKL.

This clone was detected once. The chain has TRBV12-3 or TRBV12-4 and TRBJ2-1, with 7 bases matching TRBD2. Losses at the gene ends were 6 bases for V and 8 bases for J; bases not matched to a gene: 7. The CDR3 has 13 residues. This CDR3 is CASRERDFDEQFF. The CDR3 DNA reads TGTGCCAGCAGAGAGCGGGACTTCGATGAGCAGTTCTTC.

The chain links TRBV21-1 to TRBJ1-2. TRBV21-1 is termed a pseudogene. The length of the CDR3 is 14 residues. The CDR3 is CASSNQTVNYGYTF. For the CDR3, the DNA is TGTGCCAGCAGCAATCAGACTGTTAACTATGGCTACACCTTC.

The chain recombines TRBV5-1 with TRBJ2-3, with TRBD2 identical over 10 bases. The CDR3 loop spans 14 amino acids. Trimming removed 6 bases from V and 6 bases from J; junction bases left unmatched: 7. Germline CDR1 reads SGHRS; CDR2 reads YFSETQ. The CDR3 DNA sequence: TGCGCCAGCACCTACATGGGACTAGCGGATACGCAGTATTTT. Translating gives CASTYMGLADTQYF.

The V gene is TRBV3-1 (or the pseudogene TRBV3-2), the J gene TRBJ2-3, with no clear D. Between the trimmed V and J ends, which lost 7 bases and 1 base, there was a span of 15 bases. The CDR3 loop spans 15 amino acids. Germline loops: CDR1 LGHDT, CDR2 YNNKEL (reference sequence). This CDR3 reads CASTPFEAGTDTQYF. As DNA, the CDR3 is TGTGCCAGCACCCCGTTTGAGGCTGGCACAGATACGCAGTATTTT.